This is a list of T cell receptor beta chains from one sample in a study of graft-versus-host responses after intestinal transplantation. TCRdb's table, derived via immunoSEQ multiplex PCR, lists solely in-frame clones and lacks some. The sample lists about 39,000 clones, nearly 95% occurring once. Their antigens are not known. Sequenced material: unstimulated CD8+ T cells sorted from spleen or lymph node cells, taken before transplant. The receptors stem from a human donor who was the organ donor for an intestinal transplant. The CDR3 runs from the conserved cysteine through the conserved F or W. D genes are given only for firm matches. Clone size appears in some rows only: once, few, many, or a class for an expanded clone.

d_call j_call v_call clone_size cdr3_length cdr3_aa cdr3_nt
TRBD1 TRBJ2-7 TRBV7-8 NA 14 CASSPRDSTYEQYF TGTGCCAGCAGCCCACGGGACAGTACCTACGAGCAGTACTTC
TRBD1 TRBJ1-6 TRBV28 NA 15 CASSRWGQGNSPLHF TGTGCCAGCAGTCGCTGGGGACAGGGGAATTCACCCCTCCACTTT
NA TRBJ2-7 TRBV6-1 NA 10 CASISYEQYF TGTGCCAGCATCTCCTACGAGCAGTACTTC
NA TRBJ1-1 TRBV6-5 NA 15 CASSYYGQGGTEAFF TGTGCCAGCAGTTACTACGGGCAGGGAGGAACTGAAGCTTTCTTT
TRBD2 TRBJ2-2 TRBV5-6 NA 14 CASSWEGIRRELFF TGTGCCAGCAGCTGGGAGGGGATACGAAGGGAGCTGTTTTTT
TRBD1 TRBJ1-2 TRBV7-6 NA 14 CASSPGQWRGGYTF TGTGCCAGCAGCCCGGGACAGTGGCGGGGAGGCTACACCTTC
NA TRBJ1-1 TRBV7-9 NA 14 CASSSPDYQHEAFF TGTGCCAGCAGCTCGCCAGACTACCAACACGAAGCTTTCTTT
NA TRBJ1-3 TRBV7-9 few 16 CASSLAYGTMGNTIYF TGTGCCAGCAGCTTAGCGTACGGGACAATGGGAAACACCATATATTTT
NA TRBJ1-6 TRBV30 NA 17 CAWSGNLESSYNSPLHF TGTGCCTGGAGTGGAAATTTAGAAAGCTCCTATAATTCACCCCTCCACTTT
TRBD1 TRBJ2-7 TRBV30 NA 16 CAWSLRDRGPAYEQYF TGTGCCTGGAGTTTACGGGACAGGGGGCCCGCCTACGAGCAGTACTTC
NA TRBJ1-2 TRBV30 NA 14 CAWSEGGHSYGYTF TGTGCCTGGAGTGAGGGGGGGCATAGCTATGGCTACACCTTC
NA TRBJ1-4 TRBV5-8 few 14 CASSLQEPNEKLFF TGTGCCAGCAGCTTACAGGAACCGAATGAAAAACTGTTTTTT
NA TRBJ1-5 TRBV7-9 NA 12 CASSLGGQPQHF TGTGCCAGCAGCTTAGGGGGACAGCCCCAGCATTTT
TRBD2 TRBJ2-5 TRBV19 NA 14 CASSVAGGQETQYF TGTGCCAGTAGTGTAGCGGGGGGCCAAGAGACCCAGTACTTC
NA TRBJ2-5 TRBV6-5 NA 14 CASSAGQLQETQYF TGTGCCAGCAGTGCGGGACAGCTCCAAGAGACCCAGTACTTC
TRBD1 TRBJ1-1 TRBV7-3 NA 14 CASSSDRDHTEAFF TGTGCCAGCAGCTCCGACAGGGATCACACTGAAGCTTTCTTT
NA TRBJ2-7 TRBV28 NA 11 CAGSGSYEQYF TGTGCCGGGAGTGGCTCCTACGAGCAGTACTTC
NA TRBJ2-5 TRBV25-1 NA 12 CASSDSFETQYF TGTGCCAGCAGTGATAGTTTCGAGACCCAGTACTTC
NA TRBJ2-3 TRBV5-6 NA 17 CASSLAFSGPFTDTQYF TGTGCCAGCAGCTTGGCCTTCAGCGGACCATTCACAGATACGCAGTATTTT
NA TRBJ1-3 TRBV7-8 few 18 CASSLWGTVGGLENTIYF TGTGCCAGCAGCTTATGGGGCACTGTGGGGGGTTTGGAAAACACCATATATTTT
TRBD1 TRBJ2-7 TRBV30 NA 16 CAWSLRDRGLAYEQYF TGTGCCTGGAGTTTACGGGACAGGGGGCTCGCCTACGAGCAGTACTTC
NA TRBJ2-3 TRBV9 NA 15 CASSVSEGSTDTQYF TGTGCCAGCAGCGTAAGCGAGGGAAGCACAGATACGCAGTATTTT
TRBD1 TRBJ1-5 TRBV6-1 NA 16 CASSGDRAYSNQPQHF TGTGCCAGCAGTGGCGACAGGGCATATAGCAATCAGCCCCAGCATTTT
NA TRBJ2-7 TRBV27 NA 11 CASRSTYEQYF TGTGCCAGCAGATCTACCTACGAGCAGTACTTC
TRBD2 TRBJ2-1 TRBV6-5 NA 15 CASSYSTSGYNEQFF TGTGCCAGCAGTTACTCTACTAGCGGGTACAATGAGCAGTTCTTC
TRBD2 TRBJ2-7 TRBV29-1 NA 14 CSVEVFSGGYEQYF TGCAGCGTTGAGGTGTTTAGCGGGGGTTACGAGCAGTACTTC
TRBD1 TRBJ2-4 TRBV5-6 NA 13 CASSTGVGNIQYF TGTGCCAGCAGTACAGGGGTAGGAAACATTCAGTACTTC
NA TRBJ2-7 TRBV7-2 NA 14 CASSFGGRSYEQYF TGTGCCAGCAGCTTCGGGGGCCGTAGCTACGAGCAGTACTTC
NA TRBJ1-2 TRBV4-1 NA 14 CASSLPWGNYGYTF TGCGCCAGCAGCCTTCCTTGGGGAAACTATGGCTACACCTTC
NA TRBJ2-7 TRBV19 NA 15 CASSASGHRGYEQYF TGTGCCAGTAGTGCCTCAGGGCATCGGGGTTACGAGCAGTACTTC
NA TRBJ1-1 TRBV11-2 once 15 CASSVAEGMNTEAFF TGTGCCAGCAGCGTAGCAGAAGGGATGAACACTGAAGCTTTCTTT
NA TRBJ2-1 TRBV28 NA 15 CASSLRSGSYNEQFF TGTGCCAGCAGTTTAAGGTCGGGCTCCTACAATGAGCAGTTCTTC
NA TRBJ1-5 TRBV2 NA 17 CASSEALAGAANQPQHF TGTGCCAGCAGTGAAGCGCTTGCAGGGGCCGCTAATCAGCCCCAGCATTTT
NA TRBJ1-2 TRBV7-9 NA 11 CASSSSYGYTF TGTGCCAGCAGCTCCTCCTATGGCTACACCTTC
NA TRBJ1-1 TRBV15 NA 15 CATSRPGRMNTEAFF TGTGCCACCAGTAGACCGGGACGTATGAACACTGAAGCTTTCTTT
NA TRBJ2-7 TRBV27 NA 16 CASSLPGAGGNDEQYF TGTGCCAGCAGTTTACCGGGGGCAGGGGGTAACGACGAGCAGTACTTC
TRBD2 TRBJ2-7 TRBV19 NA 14 CASSLAGVFYEQYF TGTGCCAGTAGTCTAGCGGGGGTTTTCTACGAGCAGTACTTC
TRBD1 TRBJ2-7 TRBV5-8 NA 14 CASSWGQGSGEQYF TGTGCCAGCAGCTGGGGACAGGGGTCAGGCGAGCAGTACTTC
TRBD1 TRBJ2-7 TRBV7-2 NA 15 CASSLIWDRGEEQYF TGTGCCAGCAGCTTAATATGGGACAGGGGGGAGGAGCAGTACTTC
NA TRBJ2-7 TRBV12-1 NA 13 CASYGPRTYEQYF TGTGCCAGCTACGGGCCCCGGACCTACGAGCAGTACTTC
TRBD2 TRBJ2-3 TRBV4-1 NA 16 CASSQEGLAFADTQYF TGCGCCAGCAGCCAAGAGGGACTAGCGTTCGCAGATACGCAGTATTTT
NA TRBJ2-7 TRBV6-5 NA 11 CASSPSREQYF TGTGCCAGCAGCCCCTCTCGGGAGCAGTACTTC
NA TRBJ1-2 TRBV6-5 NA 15 CASSYKYTDTKGYTF TGTGCCAGCAGTTACAAGTACACAGACACGAAAGGCTACACCTTC